The subject of this entry is one TCR beta chain. Profiling relied on immunoSEQ multiplex PCR, and the TCRdb table lists in-frame clones only, not all of them. The top ten clones hold less than 2% of a sample with about 410,000 clones, approximately 89% of them seen once. Trimming removed 3 bases from V and 6 bases from J; junction bases left unmatched: 5. Germline V CDR1 and CDR2: KGHSH, LQKENI. The CDR3 extends over 13 amino acids. The sample is drawn from a study of blood T cell repertoires in COVID-19. The chain uses TRBV18 and TRBJ2-7; 7 nucleotides agree with TRBD2. The sample consisted of PBMCs or T cells enriched from blood (not recorded which). This TCR was sampled from a woman aged 25 to 39 who had recovered from COVID-19. CDR3 sequence reads: CASSPTPGGEQYF. CDR3 in DNA: TGTGCCAGCTCACCCACACCGGGGGGCGAGCAGTACTTC.